This T cell receptor beta chain was recorded in a study of cytomegalovirus exposure and HLA in healthy donors. This CDR3 has 20 residues. The germline gives CDR1 MNHEY, CDR2 SMNVEV (reference sequence). Trimming stripped 6 bases from V and 8 bases from J, with 32 bases between. It was with 60 Vbeta and 13 Jbeta primers that the PCR ran. Some clones are missing from TCRdb's copy, which holds only in-frame ones; the method was immunoSEQ multiplex PCR. The sample includes some 120,000 clones, roughly 85% seen only once; the top ten take roughly 20%. The sample comprised PBMCs. The sequence was collected from a man aged 25 to 40 in good health and CMV-seropositive. The rearrangement joins TRBV27 to TRBJ1-6, with TRBD1 as a possible D gene (5 bases). The CDR3 DNA follows: TGTGCCAGCAGCCGACTTTATGACAGTCCCCGCGCGGGGGGTGATTCACCCCTCCACTTT. It codes for CASSRLYDSPRAGGDSPLHF.